What follows are 25 T cell receptor beta chains derived from one specimen sequenced in a study of blood T cell repertoires in COVID-19. Here immunoSEQ multiplex PCR was the method, and the copy in TCRdb shows in-frame clones only, minus some. There are roughly 250,000 clones in the sample; just over 90% occur only once, and 1.5% to 2% lies in the top ten. Material for sequencing was PBMCs or T cells enriched from blood (not recorded which). Receptors were obtained from a woman under 30 who had recovered from COVID-19.

The V and J genes are TRBV24-1 and TRBJ2-5, with D tentatively TRBD2 (7 bases). This CDR3 spans 17 amino acids. The V and J ends lost 1 base and 5 bases respectively, with 19 bases between them. Germline V gene lookup returns CDR1 KGHDR and CDR2 SFDVKD. The CDR3 is CATSDFRGGRREETQYF. DNA for the CDR3: TGTGCCACCAGTGATTTTAGGGGGGGCCGACGAGAGGAGACCCAGTACTTC.

The chain combines TRBV3-1 (or the pseudogene TRBV3-2) with TRBJ2-1, with D perhaps matching TRBD1 (5 bases). The CDR3 runs to 16 residues. Germline CDR1 and CDR2: LGHDT and YNNKEL (reference sequence). Trimming cost V 2 bases and J 2 bases, with 13 bases left between them. CDR3 protein: CASSQFPQGTYNEQFF. The DNA for the CDR3 is TGTGCCAGCAGCCAATTCCCCCAGGGTACCTACAATGAGCAGTTCTTC.

The chain couples TRBV4-3 to TRBJ1-1; D gene ambiguous. The CDR3 sequence is 15 residues long. The ends were cut back, 0 bases at V and 0 bases at J, with 8 bases in the middle. CDR1 and CDR2 from the germline V gene are LGHNA and YSLEER. CDR3 protein: CASSQDPGMNTEAFF. As DNA, the CDR3 is TGCGCCAGCAGCCAAGATCCGGGAATGAACACTGAAGCTTTCTTT.

This CDR3 reads CASSHEGVTFTGELFF. In nucleotides, the CDR3 is TGTGCCAGCAGCCATGAAGGGGTTACTTTCACCGGGGAGCTGTTTTTT. The genes are TRBV13 and TRBJ2-2; tentative D call: TRBD1 (5 bases). This CDR3 has 16 residues. Trimming stripped 5 bases from V and 4 bases from J, with 17 bases between. Germline CDR1 and CDR2: PRHDT and FYEKMQ (reference sequence).

The chain combines TRBV10-3 with TRBJ2-3; 13 bases fit TRBD2. The J segment lost 0 bases and the V segment lost 4 bases, leaving 4 bases of the junction unmatched. The germline V gene encodes CDR1 ENHRY and CDR2 SYGVKD. CDR3 length: 17 residues. The DNA of the CDR3 is TGTGCCATCAGTGGGACTAGCGGGAGTAAGAGCACAGATACGCAGTATTTT. Amino acid sequence: CAISGTSGSKSTDTQYF.

The chain is built from TRBV28 and TRBJ1-5; D not resolved. Trimming removed 4 bases from V and 3 bases from J, with 10 bases in between. The CDR3 is made up of 14 amino acids. Germline V gives CDR1 MDHEN, CDR2 SYDVKM. The CDR3 DNA follows: TGTGCCAGCAGTTCCTCAGGTTACAATCAGCCCCAGCATTTT. As protein: CASSSSGYNQPQHF.

V usage is TRBV18 and J usage is TRBJ1-5; weak D call: TRBD1 (5 bases). The CDR3 runs 15 residues. The germline V and J ends were trimmed by 3 bases and 0 bases, with 9 bases remaining between them. Germline V CDR1 and CDR2: KGHSH, LQKENI. CDR3 region: CASSPTDGSNQPQHF. The CDR3 DNA sequence: TGTGCCAGCTCACCGACAGACGGTAGCAATCAGCCCCAGCATTTT.

This chain links TRBV7-9 with TRBJ1-4; 8 nucleotides agree with TRBD1. V was clipped by 3 bases and J by 0 bases; unmatched bases: 6. This CDR3 has 17 amino acids. Germline CDR1 and CDR2: SEHNR and FQNEAQ (reference sequence). CDR3 DNA sequence: TGTGCCAGCAGCTTTAGTCGGGGACAGGCAACTAATGAAAAACTGTTTTTT. It specifies CASSFSRGQATNEKLFF.

This chain joins TRBV4-2 and TRBJ1-1; D perhaps matches TRBD1 (6 bases). The V and J ends lost 1 base and 7 bases respectively, with 7 bases between them. This CDR3 is 12 amino acids long. In germline, CDR1 is LGHNA, CDR2 YNFKEQ. In DNA form, the CDR3 reads TGTGCCAGCAGCCAAGGGACAGATGAAGCTTTCTTT. Translating gives CASSQGTDEAFF.

The V call is TRBV19, the J call TRBJ2-5, with 12 positions matching TRBD2. Germline CDR1 LNHDA, CDR2 SQIVND (reference sequence). There are 13 residues in the CDR3. The V segment lost 7 bases and the J segment 5 bases; nucleotides outside the gene matches: 2. The CDR3 DNA reads as TGTGCCAGTACGACTAGCGGGGGTGAGACCCAGTACTTC. Protein sequence: CASTTSGGETQYF. Filled out from reference TRBV19 and TRBJ2-5, the complete variable domain reads DGGITQSPKYLFRKEGQNVTLSCEQNLNHDAMYWYRQDPGQGLRLIYYSQIVNDFQKGDIAEGYSVSREKKESFPLTVTSAQKNPTAFYLCASTTSGGETQYFGPGTRLLVL.

J is TRBJ2-2 and V is TRBV6-5; D may be TRBD1 (6 bases). The CDR3 runs to 15 residues. V was pared by 6 bases and J by 7 bases, with 18 bases between. Germline-derived CDR1 and CDR2 are MNHEY and SVGAGI. DNA for the CDR3: TGTGCCAGCAGCGCCGAGGGGGTGGCGGACGGGGAGCTGTTTTTT. This translates into CASSAEGVADGELFF.

The rearrangement joins TRBV5-8 to TRBJ2-7; no clear D. The V end lost 3 bases, the J end lost 4 bases, and 17 bases lay between the germline ends. The V gene's germline CDR1 is SGHTS and CDR2 YDEGEE. The CDR3 is 15 amino acids. The CDR3 loop reads CASSSSPISAYEQYF. As DNA, the CDR3 is TGTGCCAGCAGCTCCAGTCCAATTTCCGCTTACGAGCAGTACTTC.

V usage is TRBV27 and J usage is TRBJ2-7, with 12 bases fitting TRBD2. After removal of 4 bases from V and 7 bases from J, the junction contained 8 bases not matched to a gene. Per the germline V gene, CDR1 is MNHEY and CDR2 is SMNVEV (reference sequence). The CDR3 totals 15 residues. The CDR3 nucleotides are TGTGCCAGCAGTTCCGGACTAGCGGGGAGGAGGGAGCAGTACTTC. Amino acids: CASSSGLAGRREQYF.

With regard to this clone: A read error may account for a junction end that differs from germline. This same CDR3 is encoded by further DNA sequences in the sample. The V and J genes are TRBV5-1 and TRBJ1-5, with TRBD1 as a possible D gene (6 bases). The CDR3 is 13 amino acids. Germline V lookup: CDR1 SGHRS, CDR2 YFSETQ. The CDR3 DNA is TGCGCCAGCAGTTTGGGGGGCGATCAGCCCCAGCATTTT. Translated, it gives CASSLGGDQPQHF.

The chain uses TRBV28 and TRBJ2-1; no clear D. Germline CDR1 reads MDHEN; CDR2 reads SYDVKM. The germline V and J ends were trimmed by 7 bases and 6 bases, with 22 bases remaining between them. This CDR3 contains 16 residues. Written as DNA, the CDR3 is TGTGCCAGCAACCCGCCGGGTCCCGGGTTGAGCAATGAGCAGTTCTTC. It translates to CASNPPGPGLSNEQFF.

The chain links TRBV10-3 to TRBJ1-5, with D maybe TRBD1 (5 bases). The V gene lost 10 bases and the J gene lost 1 base, with 17 bases spanning the gap. The length of the CDR3 is 15 residues. In germline, CDR1 is ENHRY, CDR2 SYGVKD. CDR3 sequence: CATKKGETSNQPQHF. The DNA for the CDR3 is TGTGCCACCAAGAAAGGGGAAACGAGCAATCAGCCCCAGCATTTT.

DNA for the CDR3: TGTGCCAGCAGCCCGGGCCCAGGGGGGAAAGAGCAGTACTTC. Its protein product is CASSPGPGGKEQYF. The gene calls are TRBV28 and TRBJ2-7; D is possibly TRBD1 (7 bases). V gave up 6 bases and J gave up 7 bases, with 19 bases separating them. Germline V gene sequence: CDR1 MDHEN, CDR2 SYDVKM. The CDR3 totals 14 residues.

This sequence joins TRBV28 and TRBJ1-6; D gene uncertain. Between the trimmed V and J ends, which lost 1 base and 9 bases, there was a span of 13 bases. This CDR3 region has 15 residues. Per germline, CDR1 MDHEN and CDR2 SYDVKM. This CDR3 is CASSLYGFNSSPLHF. CDR3 nucleotide sequence: TGTGCCAGCAGTTTATACGGGTTTAATAGTTCACCCCTCCACTTT.

The rearrangement links TRBV28 to TRBJ2-2, with TRBD1 matching over 9 bases. The germline V gene encodes CDR1 MDHEN and CDR2 SYDVKM. The V segment lost 6 bases and the J segment 1 base; nucleotides outside the gene matches: 3. The CDR3 is made up of 15 amino acids. In DNA form, the CDR3 reads TGTGCCAGCAGACCGGGACAGGGGAACACCGGGGAGCTGTTTTTT. Translation gives CASRPGQGNTGELFF. Full variable domain (rest looked up from reference TRBV28 and TRBJ2-2): DVKVTQSSRYLVKRTGEKVFLECVQDMDHENMFWYRQDPGLGLRLIYFSYDVKMKEKGDIPEGYSVSREKKERFSLILESASTNQTSMYLCASRPGQGNTGELFFGEGSRLTVL.

This rearrangement joins TRBV5-6 to TRBJ1-1, with 9 bases identical to TRBD1. Germline CDR1 is SGHDT and CDR2 is YYEEEE. This CDR3 is built from 14 residues. With V trimmed by 4 bases and J by 5 bases, 6 bases remained unmatched. CDR3 sequence: CASSGQGTRTEAFF. Here the CDR3 DNA reads TGTGCCAGCAGCGGACAGGGGACCAGGACTGAAGCTTTCTTT.

This chain uses TRBV29-1 with TRBJ1-5; D ambiguous. V lost 0 bases and J lost 0, with 3 bases in between. This CDR3 comprises 13 residues. Germline assignment: CDR1 SQVTM and CDR2 ANQGSEA. CDR3 sequence: CSVEESSNQPQHF. DNA for the CDR3: TGCAGCGTTGAAGAGAGTAGCAATCAGCCCCAGCATTTT.

The sample holds a few counts of this clone. J is TRBJ2-3 and V is TRBV25-1; 9 nucleotides line up with TRBD2. Germline CDR1 and CDR2: MGHDK and SYGVNS. This CDR3 spans 18 amino acids. The V segment lost 3 bases and the J segment 6 bases; nucleotides outside the gene matches: 16. The CDR3 region is CASSDSRGLAKGRDTQYF. The CDR3 DNA sequence: TGTGCCAGCAGTGACTCTCGAGGACTAGCGAAAGGGCGGGATACGCAGTATTTT.

This clone appeared a single time. The chain uses TRBV3-1 (or the pseudogene TRBV3-2) and TRBJ2-7, with TRBD1 matching over 12 bases. The V segment lost 5 bases and the J segment 5 bases; nucleotides outside the gene matches: 7. The CDR3 loop spans 15 amino acids. Germline CDR1 reads LGHDT; CDR2 reads YNNKEL (reference sequence). CDR3 sequence: CASSDGTGGVDEQYF. CDR3 DNA sequence: TGTGCCAGCAGCGACGGGACAGGGGGCGTCGACGAGCAGTACTTC.

The chain recombines TRBV7-9 with TRBJ1-5; D uncertain. Germline V lookup: CDR1 SEHNR, CDR2 FQNEAQ (reference sequence). Trimming removed 5 bases from V and 6 bases from J, with 8 bases in between. The CDR3 spans 12 residues. The CDR3: CASSQDVQPQHF. In nucleotides, the CDR3 is TGTGCCAGCAGCCAGGATGTTCAGCCCCAGCATTTT.

The chain joins TRBV5-5 to TRBJ2-5, with D possibly being TRBD1 (5 bases). Germline values: CDR1 SGHKS, CDR2 YYEKEE (reference sequence). This CDR3 has 14 residues. Between the trimmed V and J ends, which lost 0 bases and 9 bases, there was a span of 15 bases. CDR3 bases: TGTGCCAGCAGCTTGGCGGTACAGCAAGGGGCCCAGTACTTC. This translates into CASSLAVQQGAQYF.